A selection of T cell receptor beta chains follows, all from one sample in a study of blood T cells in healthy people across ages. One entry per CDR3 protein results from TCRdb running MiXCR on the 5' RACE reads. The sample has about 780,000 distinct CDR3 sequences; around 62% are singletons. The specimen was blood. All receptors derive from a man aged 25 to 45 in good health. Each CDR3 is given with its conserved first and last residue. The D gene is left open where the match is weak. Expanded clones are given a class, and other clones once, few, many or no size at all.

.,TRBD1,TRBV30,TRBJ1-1,TGTGCCTGGAGTGTACCAGGGGGGGCTGAAGCTTTCTTT,CAWSVPGGAEAFF
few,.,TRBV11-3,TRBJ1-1,TGTGCCAGCAGCTTAGAGGGAATGAACACTGAAGCTTTCTTT,CASSLEGMNTEAFF
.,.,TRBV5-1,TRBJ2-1,TGCGCCAGCAGCTTGGCAGTGATACGGGGCAATGAGCAGTTCTTC,CASSLAVIRGNEQFF
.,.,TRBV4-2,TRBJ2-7,TGTGCCAGCAGCCAAGCTAGCCCCTACGAGCAGTACTTC,CASSQASPYEQYF
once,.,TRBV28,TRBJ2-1,TGTGCCAGCAGTAATGACAGAGGCTCCTACAATGAGCAGTTCTTC,CASSNDRGSYNEQFF
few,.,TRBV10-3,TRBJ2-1,TGTGCCATCACTACAGGGCTAAACTACAATGAGCAGTTCTTC,CAITTGLNYNEQFF
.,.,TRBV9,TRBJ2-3,TGTGCCAGCAGCGTACAGGGTAAAGTCCCAGATACGCAGTATTTT,CASSVQGKVPDTQYF
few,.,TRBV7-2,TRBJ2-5,TGTGCCAGCAGCTTAGCAAACGGCCACGAGACCCAGTACTTC,CASSLANGHETQYF
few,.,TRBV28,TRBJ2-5,TGTGCCAGCAGTTTATCCCGCAGGCAGTACTTC,CASSLSRRQYF
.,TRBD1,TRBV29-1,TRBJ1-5,TGCAGCGTTGGGACAGGGGGAGGGCCCCAGCATTTT,CSVGTGGGPQHF
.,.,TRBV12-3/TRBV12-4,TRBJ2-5,TGTGCCAGCAGTCCGCAGGGGAATCAAGAGACCCAGTACTTC,CASSPQGNQETQYF
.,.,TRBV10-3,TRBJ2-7,TGTGCCATCAGTGAGTCCGGCGGGGCCACCTACGAGCAGTACTTC,CAISESGGATYEQYF
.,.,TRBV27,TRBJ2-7,TGTGCCAGCAGTTTAAGGCAGGGGGGCTACAGGGGCGAGCAGTACTTC,CASSLRQGGYRGEQYF
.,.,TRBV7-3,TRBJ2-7,TGTGCCAGCAGCACAGGACATGGAGGGGAGCAGTACTTC,CASSTGHGGEQYF
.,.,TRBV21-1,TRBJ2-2,TGTGCCAGCAGCAAAGGACAGCGCGGGAGCACCGGGGAGCTGTTTTTT,CASSKGQRGSTGELFF
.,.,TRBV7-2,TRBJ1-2,TGTGCCAGCAGCTTAGCCGGGCGGTTCTATGGCTACACCTTC,CASSLAGRFYGYTF
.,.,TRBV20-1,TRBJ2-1,TGCAGTGCTAGGGTTTACAATGAGCAGTTCTTC,CSARVYNEQFF
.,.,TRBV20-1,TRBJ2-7,TGCAGTGCTAGGCCCAGGGTGAAAACCTACGAGCAGTACTTC,CSARPRVKTYEQYF
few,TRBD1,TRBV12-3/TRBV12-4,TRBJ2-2,TGTGCCAGCAGTGGACAGGGGGCGAACACCGGGGAGCTGTTTTTT,CASSGQGANTGELFF
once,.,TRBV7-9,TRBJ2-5,TGTGCCAGCAGCCCCCATGCCCGGAGGGGTGTGACCCAGTACTTC,CASSPHARRGVTQYF
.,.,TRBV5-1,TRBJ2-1,TGCGCCAGCAGCTTGGCCGGATTTATCAACAATGAGCAGTTCTTC,CASSLAGFINNEQFF
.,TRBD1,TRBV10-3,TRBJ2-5,TGTGCCATCAGTGGTGAGAGGGGGCGAGGTGCTTCGGAGACCCAGTACTTC,CAISGERGRGASETQYF
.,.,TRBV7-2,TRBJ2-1,TGTGCCAGCAGCTTAAACGGTAGGGGGGGAGAGCAGTTCTTC,CASSLNGRGGEQFF
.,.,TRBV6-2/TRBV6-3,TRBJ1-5,TGTGCCAGCAGCCGTCCACAGGGCTTGAGGGTGGAGCCCCAGCATTTT,CASSRPQGLRVEPQHF
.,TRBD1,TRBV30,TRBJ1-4,TGTGCCTGGGCCGGGACAGGGAGGGAAAAACTGTTTTTT,CAWAGTGREKLFF
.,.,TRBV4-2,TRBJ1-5,TGTGCCAGCAGCCAAGAGGACGGTTATCAGCCCCAGCATTTT,CASSQEDGYQPQHF
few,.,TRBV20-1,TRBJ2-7,TGCAGTGCCGTCGTCCGAGGCAGGCCCTACGAGCAGTACTTC,CSAVVRGRPYEQYF
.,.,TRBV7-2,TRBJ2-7,TGTGCCAGCAGCTTAACAGGGTTCGGACCCTACGAGCAGTACTTC,CASSLTGFGPYEQYF
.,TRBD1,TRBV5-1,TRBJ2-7,TGCGCCAGCAGCCCAACCCCGGCTGCCGGGACAGCACCCTACGAGCAGTACTTC,CASSPTPAAGTAPYEQYF
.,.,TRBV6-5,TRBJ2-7,TGTGCCAGCAGTTACCCGGGGTCGGGGGAGGAATCCTACGAGCAGTACTTC,CASSYPGSGEESYEQYF
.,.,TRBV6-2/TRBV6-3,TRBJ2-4,TGTGCCAGCAGCCTCGGGGCGGTAAGAGCCAAAAACATTCAGTACTTC,CASSLGAVRAKNIQYF
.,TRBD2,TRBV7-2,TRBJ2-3,TGTGCCAGCAGCCCTCCCCCTAGGGGTGGGAGGGGATCAGATACGCAGTATTTT,CASSPPPRGGRGSDTQYF
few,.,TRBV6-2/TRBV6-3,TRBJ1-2,TGTGCCAGCAGTCTGCTGGGGCAGAGGGGAGATGGCTACACCTTC,CASSLLGQRGDGYTF
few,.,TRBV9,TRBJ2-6,TGTGCCAGCAGCGTAAATTGGGACGCCCGCTCTGGGGCCAACGTCCTGACTTTC,CASSVNWDARSGANVLTF
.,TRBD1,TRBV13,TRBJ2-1,TGTGCCAGCAGCCCGGGATCGGGACAGGGGGATGAGCAGTTCTTC,CASSPGSGQGDEQFF
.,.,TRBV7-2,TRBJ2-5,TGTGCCAGCAGCTTAGTACCGTACGGAAAGACCCAGTACTTC,CASSLVPYGKTQYF
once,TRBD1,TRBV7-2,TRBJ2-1,TGTGCCAGCAGCTTAGCGGGGACAGAGATCTACAATGAGCAGTTCTTC,CASSLAGTEIYNEQFF
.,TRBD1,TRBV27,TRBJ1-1,TGTGCCAGCATCCCAGGACAGGGTAGGATGAACACTGAAGCTTTCTTT,CASIPGQGRMNTEAFF
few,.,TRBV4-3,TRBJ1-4,TGCGCCAGCAGCCAAGGAGGAAATGAAAAACTGTTTTTT,CASSQGGNEKLFF
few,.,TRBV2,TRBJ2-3,TGTGCCAGCAGGTTTATTGATACGCAGTATTTT,CASRFIDTQYF
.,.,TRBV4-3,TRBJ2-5,TGCGCCAGCAGCCAAGAGGGCAAGCCCGCGGCCCAGTACTTC,CASSQEGKPAAQYF
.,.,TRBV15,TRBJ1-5,TGTGCCACTGGGAGGGAGGGTTGGCAGCCCCAGCATTTT,CATGREGWQPQHF
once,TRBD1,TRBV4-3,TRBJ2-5,TGCGCCAGCAGCCAAATCGGACAGGGTGTAGAGACCCAGTACTTC,CASSQIGQGVETQYF